A single TCR beta chain is shown here with its context. Recruits, aged roughly 18 to 89 years, lived in 25 or so US areas. Assignments of participants to cohorts depended upon their own reported clinical history. The data were taken from a study of blood T cell repertoires in COVID-19. Overall study context: T cells, B-cell-depleted T cells, or PBMCs supplied cDNA or gDNA.

This CDR3 region has 16 residues. Germline assignment: CDR1 LGHDT and CDR2 YNNKEL (reference sequence). V lost 4 bases and J 2 bases, leaving 15 bases between the germline ends. Per the original methods: Amplification from reference gene primers served as the basis for estimated nucleated cell counts. TCRdb's copy holds only in-frame clones and misses some; the assay was immunoSEQ multiplex PCR. That table gives V, J and clone size, and the DNA gave D and trimming. The table includes 450,000 to 600,000 clones, roughly 90% detected once. The source is a woman aged 18 to 35 who had recovered from COVID-19. Sequenced sample: PBMCs or T cells enriched from blood (not recorded which). The chain is built from TRBV3-1 (or the pseudogene TRBV3-2) and TRBJ1-3; D gene uncertain. CDR3 residues: CASSRGWEVTGNTIYF. The DNA of the CDR3 is TGTGCCAGCAGCCGCGGCTGGGAGGTTACTGGAAACACCATATATTTT.